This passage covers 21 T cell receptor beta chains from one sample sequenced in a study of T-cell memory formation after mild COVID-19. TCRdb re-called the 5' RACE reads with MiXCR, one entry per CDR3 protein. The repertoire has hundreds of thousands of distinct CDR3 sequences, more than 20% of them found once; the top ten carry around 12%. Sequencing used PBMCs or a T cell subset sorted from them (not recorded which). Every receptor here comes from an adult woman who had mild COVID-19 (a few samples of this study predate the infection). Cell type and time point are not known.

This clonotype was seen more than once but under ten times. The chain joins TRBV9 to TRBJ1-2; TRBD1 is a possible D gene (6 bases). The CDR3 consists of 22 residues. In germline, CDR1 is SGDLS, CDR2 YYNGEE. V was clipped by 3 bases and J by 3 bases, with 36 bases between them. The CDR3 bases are TGTGCCAGCAGCGGACTTGAGGGCGTCCTCCCCCGGGCGGGGGCTCTCGACTATGGCTACACCTTC. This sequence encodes CASSGLEGVLPRAGALDYGYTF.

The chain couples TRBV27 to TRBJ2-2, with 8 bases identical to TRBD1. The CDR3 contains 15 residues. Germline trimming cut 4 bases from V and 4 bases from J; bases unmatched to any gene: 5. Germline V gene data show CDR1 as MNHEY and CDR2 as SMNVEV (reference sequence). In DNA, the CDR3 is TGTGCCAGCAGTTCCAGGGGGCGAGGCACCGGGGAGCTGTTTTTT. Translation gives CASSSRGRGTGELFF.

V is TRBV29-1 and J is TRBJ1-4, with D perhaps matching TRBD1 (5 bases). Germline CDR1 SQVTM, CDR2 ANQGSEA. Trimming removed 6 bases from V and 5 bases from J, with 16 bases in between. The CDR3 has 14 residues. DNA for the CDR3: TGCAGCGTGTCATTACCGGGACGGAATGAAAAACTGTTTTTT. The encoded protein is CSVSLPGRNEKLFF.

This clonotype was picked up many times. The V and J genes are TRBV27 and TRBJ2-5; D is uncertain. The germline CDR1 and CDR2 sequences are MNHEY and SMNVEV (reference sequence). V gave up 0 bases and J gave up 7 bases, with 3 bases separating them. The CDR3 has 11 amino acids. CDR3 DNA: TGTGCCAGCAGTTTATCCGGGACCCAGTACTTC. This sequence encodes CASSLSGTQYF.

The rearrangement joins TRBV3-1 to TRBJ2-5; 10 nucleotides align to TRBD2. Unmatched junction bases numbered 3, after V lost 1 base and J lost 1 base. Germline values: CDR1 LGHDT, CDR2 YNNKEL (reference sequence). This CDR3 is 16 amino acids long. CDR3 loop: CASSQGLAGLQETQYF. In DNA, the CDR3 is TGTGCCAGCAGCCAAGGACTAGCGGGCCTCCAAGAGACCCAGTACTTC.

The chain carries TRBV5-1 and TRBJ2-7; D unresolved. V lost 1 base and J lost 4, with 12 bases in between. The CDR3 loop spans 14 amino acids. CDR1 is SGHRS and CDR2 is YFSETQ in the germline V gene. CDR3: CASSLRVAGYEQYF. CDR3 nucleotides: TGCGCCAGCAGCTTGCGGGTGGCTGGTTACGAGCAGTACTTC.

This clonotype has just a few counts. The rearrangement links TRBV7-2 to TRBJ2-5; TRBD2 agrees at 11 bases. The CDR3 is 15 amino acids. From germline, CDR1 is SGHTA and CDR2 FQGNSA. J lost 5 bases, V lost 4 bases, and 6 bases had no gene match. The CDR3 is CASSSGLAVGETQYF. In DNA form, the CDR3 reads TGTGCCAGCAGCTCGGGACTAGCGGTGGGGGAGACCCAGTACTTC.

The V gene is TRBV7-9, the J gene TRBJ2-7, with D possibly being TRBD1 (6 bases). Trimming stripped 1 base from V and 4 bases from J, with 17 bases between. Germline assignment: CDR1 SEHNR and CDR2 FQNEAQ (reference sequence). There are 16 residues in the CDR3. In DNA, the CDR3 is TGTGCCAGCAGCTTAGGATTCTTGGACAGTAAGTACGAGCAGTACTTC. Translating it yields CASSLGFLDSKYEQYF.

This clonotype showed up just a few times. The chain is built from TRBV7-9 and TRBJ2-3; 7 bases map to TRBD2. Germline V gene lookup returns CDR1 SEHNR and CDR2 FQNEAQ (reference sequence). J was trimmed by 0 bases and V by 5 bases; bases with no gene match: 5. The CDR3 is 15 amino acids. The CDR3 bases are TGTGCCAGCAGCCCTCGACTAGCCAGCACAGATACGCAGTATTTT. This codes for CASSPRLASTDTQYF. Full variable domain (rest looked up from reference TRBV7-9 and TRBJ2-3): DTGVSQNPRHKITKRGQNVTFRCDPISEHNRLYWYRQTLGQGPEFLTYFQNEAQLEKSRLLSDRFSAERPKGSFSTLEIQRTEQGDSAMYLCASSPRLASTDTQYFGPGTRLTVL.

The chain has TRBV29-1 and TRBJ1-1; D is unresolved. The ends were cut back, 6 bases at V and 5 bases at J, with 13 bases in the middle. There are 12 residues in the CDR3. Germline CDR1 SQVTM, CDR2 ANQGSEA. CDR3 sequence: CSVRAWGTEAFF. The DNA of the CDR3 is TGCAGCGTGCGGGCCTGGGGAACTGAAGCTTTCTTT. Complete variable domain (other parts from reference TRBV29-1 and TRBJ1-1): SAVISQKPSRDICQRGTSLTIQCQVDSQVTMMFWYRQQPGQSLTLIATANQGSEATYESGFVIDKFPISRPNLTFSTLTVSNMSPEDSSIYLCSVRAWGTEAFFGQGTRLTVV.

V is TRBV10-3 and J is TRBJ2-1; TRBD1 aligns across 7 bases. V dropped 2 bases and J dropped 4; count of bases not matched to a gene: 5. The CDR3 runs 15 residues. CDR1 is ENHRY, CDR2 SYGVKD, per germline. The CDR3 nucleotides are TGTGCCATCAGTGAGGGCAGGGGGACATACAATGAGCAGTTCTTC. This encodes CAISEGRGTYNEQFF.

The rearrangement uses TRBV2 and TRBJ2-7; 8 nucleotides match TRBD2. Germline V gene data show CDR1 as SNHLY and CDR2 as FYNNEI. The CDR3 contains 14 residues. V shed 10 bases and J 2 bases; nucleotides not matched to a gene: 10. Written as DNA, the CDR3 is TGTGCCACCGCGGGGGGAACTAGAGCCTACGAGCAGTACTTC. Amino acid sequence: CATAGGTRAYEQYF.

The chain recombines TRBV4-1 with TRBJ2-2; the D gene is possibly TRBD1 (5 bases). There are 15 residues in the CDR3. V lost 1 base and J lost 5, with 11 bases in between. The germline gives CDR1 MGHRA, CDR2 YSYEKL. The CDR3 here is CASSQGGASTGELFF. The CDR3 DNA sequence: TGCGCCAGCAGCCAAGGTGGGGCCTCAACCGGGGAGCTGTTTTTT.

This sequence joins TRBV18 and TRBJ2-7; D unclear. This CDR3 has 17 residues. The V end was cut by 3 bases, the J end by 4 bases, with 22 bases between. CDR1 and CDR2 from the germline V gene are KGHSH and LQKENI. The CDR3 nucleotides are TGTGCCAGCTCACCTGCCATCCGGCCGCAAATGACATACGAGCAGTACTTC. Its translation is CASSPAIRPQMTYEQYF.

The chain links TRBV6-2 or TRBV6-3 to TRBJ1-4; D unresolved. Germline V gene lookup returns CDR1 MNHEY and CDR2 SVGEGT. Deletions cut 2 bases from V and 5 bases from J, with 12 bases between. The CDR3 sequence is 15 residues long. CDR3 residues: CASSYARRPNEKLFF. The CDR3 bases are TGTGCCAGCAGTTACGCTCGACGGCCGAATGAAAAACTGTTTTTT.

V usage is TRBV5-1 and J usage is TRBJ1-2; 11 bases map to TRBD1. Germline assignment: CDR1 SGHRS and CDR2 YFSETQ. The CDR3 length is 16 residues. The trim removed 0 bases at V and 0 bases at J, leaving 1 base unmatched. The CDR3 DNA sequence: TGCGCCAGCAGCTTGGAGGGACAGGGGGCTAACTATGGCTACACCTTC. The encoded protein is CASSLEGQGANYGYTF.

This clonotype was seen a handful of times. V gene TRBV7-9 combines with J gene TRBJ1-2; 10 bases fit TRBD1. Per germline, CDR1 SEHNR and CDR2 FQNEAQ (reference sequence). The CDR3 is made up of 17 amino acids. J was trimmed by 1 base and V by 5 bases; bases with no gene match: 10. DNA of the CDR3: TGTGCCAGCAGCGACCCCCGGACAGGGGGGTTTAACTATGGCTACACCTTC. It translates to CASSDPRTGGFNYGYTF.

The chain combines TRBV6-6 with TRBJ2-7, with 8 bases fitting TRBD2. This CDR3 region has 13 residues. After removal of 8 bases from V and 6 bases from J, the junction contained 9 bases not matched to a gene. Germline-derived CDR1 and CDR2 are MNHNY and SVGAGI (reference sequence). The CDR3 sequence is CASRLFAGGEQYF. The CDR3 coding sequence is TGTGCCAGCCGCCTCTTCGCGGGAGGCGAGCAGTACTTC.

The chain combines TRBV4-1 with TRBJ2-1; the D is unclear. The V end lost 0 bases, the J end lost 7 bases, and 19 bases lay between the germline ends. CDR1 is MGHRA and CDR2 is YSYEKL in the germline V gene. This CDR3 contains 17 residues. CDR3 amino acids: CASSQDDGSRLRNEQFF. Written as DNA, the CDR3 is TGCGCCAGCAGCCAAGATGACGGTAGCCGGCTTCGTAATGAGCAGTTCTTC.

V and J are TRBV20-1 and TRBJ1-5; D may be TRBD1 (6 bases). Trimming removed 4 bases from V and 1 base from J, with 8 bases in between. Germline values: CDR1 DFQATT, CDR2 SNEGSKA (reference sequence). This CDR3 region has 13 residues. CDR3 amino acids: CSATGVSNQPQHF. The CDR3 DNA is TGCAGTGCTACAGGGGTGAGCAATCAGCCCCAGCATTTT.

The DNA of the CDR3 is TGCGCCAGCAGCCCCGGGACAGGGCACACCGGGGAGCTGTTTTTT. It encodes CASSPGTGHTGELFF. The chain employs TRBV4-1 and TRBJ2-2; 9 positions agree with TRBD1. Germline lookup yields CDR1 MGHRA and CDR2 YSYEKL. J was trimmed by 3 bases and V by 4 bases; bases with no gene match: 3. The length of the CDR3 is 15 residues.